This TCR beta chain emerged from a study of blood T cell repertoires in COVID-19 (TCRdb year 2020). As for the study more broadly: Collaborator samples came from the United States, Italy and Spain and covered acute and convalescent phases of COVID-19. Where available, HLA class I and class II types were taken from metadata supplied by the sample provider and were not determined by assay-based typing. Samples were obtained from the ongoing ImmuneRACE study (first 160 participants) and from about 1,300 subjects provided by 6 global collaborators. The repertoires were released in a freely available public database intended as a resource for research on the immune response to SARS-CoV-2. Deeply sampled blood TCRbeta repertoires from subjects exposed to, actively infected with, or recovered from COVID-19 were included in the dataset. A de-identified subject ID, COVID-19 status, age in years and sex were almost always included in the sample metadata. The prospective study material was composed of cDNA or gDNA derived from T cells, B-cell-depleted T cells, or PBMCs.

The collaborating institutions used their own protocols to collect whole blood in K2EDTA tubes. Collaborator samples were shipped for TCRbeta analysis as frozen whole blood, isolated PBMCs, or DNA extracted from either sample type. TCRbeta CDR3 regions were amplified from genomic DNA using the immunoSEQ Assay, a bias-controlled multiplex PCR. The authors' pipeline ran thus. The number of nucleated cells in each sample was estimated from the amplification of reference gene primers within the assay. To quantify the absolute abundance of each unique TCRbeta CDR3 rearrangement, sequence reads were collapsed and filtered. For each sample, productive Simpson clonality was calculated by taking the square root of Simpson's diversity index across productive rearrangements. Drawn from immuneACCESS, this table holds only the in-frame rearrangements with V and J called that TCRdb kept. Clones are partly lost; checked studies trace under half to an unresolved V gene and leave the rest unexplained. That table supplies the V and J calls and clone size; D and trimming were determined from the DNA. This sample gives 150,000 to 200,000 clones in total; around 89% of them show up just once. The ten most abundant clones make up approximately 3% of the sample.

CDR1 and CDR2 (MNHEY, SVGAGI) derive from the germline V gene. The CDR3 contains 13 residues, cysteine and phenylalanine counted. Only the CDR3 part of the read is kept: 39 bases, read in frame from the first base. Between the V and J ends, shortened by 5 bases and 2 bases respectively, the junction contains 8 bases. Paper-wide results and their limitations: Clinical and demographic metadata were provided uncurated, with the amount varying by source and participant.

Worth noting for this clone: The antigen it recognizes is unknown. No base qualities exist here, and no much larger clone lies one base off it.

Material for sequencing was peripheral blood. Recombination connected TRBV6-5 to TRBJ2-3; the D gene remains uncertain. The clonotype was recovered from a man aged 60 to 75 with acute or convalescent COVID-19. The CDR3 region: CASSIQYTDTQYF. At the DNA level, the sequence is TGTGCCAGCAGTATCCAGTACACAGATACGCAGTATTTT.